Below, 16 T cell receptor beta chains from the same sample are listed, as sequenced in a study of OX40 agonist ivuxolimab in advanced cancers. Generated by immunoSEQ multiplex PCR, the TCRdb table keeps only in-frame clones and is missing some. The profile shows 25,000 to 35,000 clones, roughly 83% of them singletons. Specimen: CD4+ or CD8+ T cells sorted from blood, collected in a trial of the OX40 agonist ivuxolimab. The receptors were gathered from an adult with an advanced solid tumor such as melanoma, head and neck, liver or kidney cancer.

J is TRBJ2-2 and V is TRBV6-6; TRBD2 agrees at 8 bases. This CDR3 region has 15 residues. Germline loops: CDR1 MNHNY, CDR2 SVGAGI (reference sequence). Trimming removed 6 bases from V and 2 bases from J; junction bases left unmatched: 5. This chain's CDR3 is CASSPGLDNTGELFF. The CDR3 nucleotides are TGTGCCAGCAGCCCGGGACTAGATAACACCGGGGAGCTGTTTTTT.

The J gene is TRBJ2-2, the V gene TRBV7-9; D remains ambiguous. This CDR3 contains 14 residues. Germline assignment: CDR1 SEHNR and CDR2 FQNEAQ (reference sequence). The V end lost 1 base, the J end lost 3 bases, and 6 bases lay between the germline ends. The CDR3 region has the DNA TGTGCCAGCAGCTTAGATCCCGACACCGGGGAGCTGTTTTTT. Translating gives CASSLDPDTGELFF.

The genes are TRBV30 and TRBJ1-2, with no clear D. The CDR3 sequence is 13 residues long. CDR1 and CDR2 from the germline V gene are GTSNPN and SVGIG (reference sequence). The ends were cut back, 5 bases at V and 4 bases at J, with 14 bases in the middle. The CDR3 loop is CAWGPFEGYGYTF. CDR3 bases: TGTGCCTGGGGACCCTTCGAGGGCTATGGCTACACCTTC. Drawing the rest from reference TRBV30 and TRBJ1-2, the complete variable domain is SQTIHQWPATLVQPVGSPLSLECTVEGTSNPNLYWYRQAAGRGLQLLFYSVGIGQISSEVPQNLSASRPQDRQFILSSKKLLLSDSGFYLCAWGPFEGYGYTFGSGTRLTVV.

V usage is TRBV5-8 and J usage is TRBJ2-7, with D possibly TRBD1 on 6 matching bases. CDR3 length: 14 amino acids. Germline loops: CDR1 SGHTS, CDR2 YDEGEE. The V end lost 6 bases, the J end lost 3 bases, and 16 bases lay between the germline ends. CDR3: CASTHRDIDYEQYF. For the CDR3, the DNA is TGTGCCAGCACCCATAGGGACATAGACTACGAGCAGTACTTC.

This chain connects TRBV5-1 to TRBJ2-3; tentatively, D is TRBD2 (5 bases). Trimming stripped 0 bases from V and 2 bases from J, with 13 bases between. There are 16 residues in the CDR3. Germline CDR1 SGHRS, CDR2 YFSETQ. CDR3: CASSLDGRGYTDTQYF. In nucleotides, the CDR3 is TGCGCCAGCAGCTTGGACGGACGGGGTTACACAGATACGCAGTATTTT.

Details on this clone: This CDR3 is also generated by other DNA sequences in the sample. The chain employs TRBV7-9 and TRBJ1-5; D is perhaps TRBD1 (5 bases). Trimming removed 4 bases at V and 2 bases at J, with 6 bases between. The CDR3 runs to 13 residues. Germline CDR1 reads SEHNR; CDR2 reads FQNEAQ (reference sequence). This CDR3 is CASSWGGNQPQHF. The CDR3 DNA is TGTGCCAGCAGCTGGGGGGGCAATCAGCCCCAGCATTTT.

The rearrangement links TRBV4-1 to TRBJ2-1, with TRBD1 as a possible D gene (5 bases). CDR3 length equals 13 residues. Germline V gene lookup returns CDR1 MGHRA and CDR2 YSYEKL. V lost 4 bases and J 10 bases, leaving 14 bases between the germline ends. The chain's CDR3 is CASSLSQGREQFF. The CDR3 DNA reads as TGCGCCAGCAGCCTTTCCCAGGGCCGGGAGCAGTTCTTC.

This chain connects TRBV5-1 to TRBJ2-7, with 12 nucleotides matching TRBD2. V shed 2 bases and J 4 bases; nucleotides not matched to a gene: 4. The length of the CDR3 is 15 residues. Looked up from germline, CDR1 is SGHRS and CDR2 is YFSETQ. In nucleotides, the CDR3 is TGCGCCAGCAGCTTATGGACTAGCGGGAATTACGAGCAGTACTTC. It specifies CASSLWTSGNYEQYF.

This chain uses TRBV28 with TRBJ2-5; 12 nucleotides align to TRBD2. The CDR3 totals 15 residues. V shed 6 bases and J 4 bases; nucleotides not matched to a gene: 6. Per germline, CDR1 MDHEN and CDR2 SYDVKM. CDR3 sequence (DNA): TGTGCCAGCAGCCAGACTAGCGGGAGAGGAGAGACCCAGTACTTC. It translates to CASSQTSGRGETQYF.

V gene TRBV5-6 combines with J gene TRBJ2-2, with a weak D call TRBD2 (6 bases). There are 15 residues in the CDR3. Trimming took off 1 base at V and 4 bases at J, with 11 bases between the two ends. Per germline, CDR1 SGHDT and CDR2 YYEEEE. In DNA, the CDR3 is TGTGCCAGCAGCTTGCTGCGGGAAGGCACCGGGGAGCTGTTTTTT. Translated: CASSLLREGTGELFF.

The rearrangement uses TRBV6-6 and TRBJ1-1; 9 nucleotides agree with TRBD1. The V gene's germline CDR1 is MNHNY and CDR2 SVGAGI (reference sequence). The CDR3 extends over 14 amino acids. V dropped 6 bases and J dropped 4; count of bases not matched to a gene: 6. The CDR3 region is CASSGTGSLTEAFF. In DNA form, the CDR3 reads TGTGCCAGCAGCGGGACAGGGTCGCTCACTGAAGCTTTCTTT.

This chain's CDR3 is CASSTISTDTQYF. In nucleotides, the CDR3 is TGTGCCAGCAGCACTATAAGCACAGATACGCAGTATTTT. The chain links TRBV7-3 to TRBJ2-3, with no clear D. The CDR3 runs to 13 residues. V shed 5 bases and J shed 0 bases, with 6 bases lying between them. Germline V gene sequence: CDR1 SGHTA, CDR2 FQGTGA.

The chain combines TRBV28 with TRBJ2-7, with D uncertain. The CDR3 has 12 residues. V dropped 6 bases and J dropped 7 bases, with 13 bases sitting between them. Germline lookup yields CDR1 MDHEN and CDR2 SYDVKM. The CDR3 sequence: CASSPNMAEQYF. CDR3 sequence (DNA): TGTGCCAGCAGCCCCAATATGGCGGAGCAGTACTTC.

The gene calls are TRBV7-6 and TRBJ2-3; D not certain. CDR3 length equals 14 residues. Germline V gene lookup returns CDR1 SGHVS and CDR2 FNYEAQ. Trimming shortened V by 0 bases and J by 0 bases, and 4 bases separated the two germline ends. As DNA, the CDR3 is TGTGCCAGCAGCTTAGCTGCTAGCACAGATACGCAGTATTTT. It encodes CASSLAASTDTQYF. Filled out from reference TRBV7-6 and TRBJ2-3, the complete variable domain reads GAGVSQSPRYKVTKRGQDVALRCDPISGHVSLYWYRQALGQGPEFLTYFNYEAQQDKSGLPNDRFSAERPEGSISTLTIQRTEQRDSAMYRCASSLAASTDTQYFGPGTRLTVL.

V usage is TRBV27 and J usage is TRBJ2-3; 12 nucleotides match TRBD2. CDR1 and CDR2 from the germline V gene are MNHEY and SMNVEV (reference sequence). This CDR3 comprises 16 residues. The V and J ends lost 5 bases and 5 bases, in that order; junction bases with no gene match: 8. The DNA for the CDR3 is TGTGCCAGCAGTCCCACTAGCGGGGGGCAGGAAGATACGCAGTATTTT. Residues: CASSPTSGGQEDTQYF.

The CDR3 region has the DNA TGCGCCAGCAGCTCCGGCTACGGGACAGGGGGCTTCTACGAGCAGTACTTC. Its translation: CASSSGYGTGGFYEQYF. The chain couples TRBV5-1 to TRBJ2-7; 12 nucleotides agree with TRBD1. Trimming cost V 3 bases and J 3 bases; bases outside gene matches: 10. This CDR3 has 17 amino acids. The germline V gene encodes CDR1 SGHRS and CDR2 YFSETQ.